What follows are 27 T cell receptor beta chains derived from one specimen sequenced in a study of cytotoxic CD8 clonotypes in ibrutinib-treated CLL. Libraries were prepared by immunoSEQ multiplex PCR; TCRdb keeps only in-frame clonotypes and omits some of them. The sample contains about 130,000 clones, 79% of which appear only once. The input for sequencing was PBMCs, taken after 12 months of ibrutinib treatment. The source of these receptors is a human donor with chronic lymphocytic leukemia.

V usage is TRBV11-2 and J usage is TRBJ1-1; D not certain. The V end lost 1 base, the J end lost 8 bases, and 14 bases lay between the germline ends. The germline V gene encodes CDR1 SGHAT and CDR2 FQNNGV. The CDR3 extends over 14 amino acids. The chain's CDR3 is CASSLVFLAGEAFF. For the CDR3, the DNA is TGTGCCAGCAGCTTAGTTTTTCTAGCCGGAGAAGCTTTCTTT.

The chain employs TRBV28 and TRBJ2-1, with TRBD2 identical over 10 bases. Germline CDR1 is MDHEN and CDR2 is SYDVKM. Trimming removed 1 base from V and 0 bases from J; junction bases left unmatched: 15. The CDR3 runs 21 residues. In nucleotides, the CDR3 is TGTGCCAGCAGTTTATTATATGCCTCCAGCGGGAGGGCCCTCTCCTACAATGAGCAGTTCTTC. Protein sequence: CASSLLYASSGRALSYNEQFF.

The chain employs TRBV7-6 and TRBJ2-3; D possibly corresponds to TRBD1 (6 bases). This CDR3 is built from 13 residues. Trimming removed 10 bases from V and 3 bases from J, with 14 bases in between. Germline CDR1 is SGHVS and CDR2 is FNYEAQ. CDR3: CATRQAGTDTQYF. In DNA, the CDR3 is TGTGCCACCCGACAGGCCGGTACAGATACGCAGTATTTT.

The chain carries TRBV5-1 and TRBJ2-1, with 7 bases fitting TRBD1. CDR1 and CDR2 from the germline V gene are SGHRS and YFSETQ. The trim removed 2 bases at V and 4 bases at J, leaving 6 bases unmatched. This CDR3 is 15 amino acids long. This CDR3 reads CASSFIGTDYNEQFF. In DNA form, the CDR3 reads TGCGCCAGCAGCTTTATCGGGACAGATTACAATGAGCAGTTCTTC.

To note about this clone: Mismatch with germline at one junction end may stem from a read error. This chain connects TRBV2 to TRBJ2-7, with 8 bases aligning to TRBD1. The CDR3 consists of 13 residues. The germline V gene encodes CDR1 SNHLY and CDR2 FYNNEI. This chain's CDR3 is CASSEASQTGVDF. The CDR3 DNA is TGTGCCAGCAGTGAAGCTTCTCAGACAGGGGTGGACTTC.

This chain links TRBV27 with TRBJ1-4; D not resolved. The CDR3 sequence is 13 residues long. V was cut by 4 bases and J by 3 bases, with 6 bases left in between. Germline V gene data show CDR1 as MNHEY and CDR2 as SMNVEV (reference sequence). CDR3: CASSWTPNEKLFF. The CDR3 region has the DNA TGTGCCAGCAGTTGGACCCCTAATGAAAAACTGTTTTTT.

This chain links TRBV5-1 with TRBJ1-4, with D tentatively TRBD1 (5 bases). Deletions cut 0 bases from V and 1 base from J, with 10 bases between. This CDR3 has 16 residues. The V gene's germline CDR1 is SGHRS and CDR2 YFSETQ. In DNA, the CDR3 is TGCGCCAGCAGCTTGGATGGGGGAGGAACTAATGAAAAACTGTTTTTT. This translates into CASSLDGGGTNEKLFF. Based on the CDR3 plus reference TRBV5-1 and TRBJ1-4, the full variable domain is KAGVTQTPRYLIKTRGQQVTLSCSPISGHRSVSWYQQTPGQGLQFLFEYFSETQRNKGNFPGRFSGRQFSNSRSEMNVSTLELGDSALYLCASSLDGGGTNEKLFFGSGTQLSVL.

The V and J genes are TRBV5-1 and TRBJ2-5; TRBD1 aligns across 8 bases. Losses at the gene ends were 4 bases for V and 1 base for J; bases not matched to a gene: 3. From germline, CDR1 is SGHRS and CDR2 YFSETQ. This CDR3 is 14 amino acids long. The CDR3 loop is CASSAGQGQETQYF. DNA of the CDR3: TGCGCCAGCAGCGCCGGACAGGGCCAAGAGACCCAGTACTTC.

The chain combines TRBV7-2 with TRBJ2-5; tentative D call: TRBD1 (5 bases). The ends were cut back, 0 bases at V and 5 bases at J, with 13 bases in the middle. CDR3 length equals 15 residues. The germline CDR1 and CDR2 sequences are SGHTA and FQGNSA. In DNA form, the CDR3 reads TGTGCCAGCAGCTTAGCCCCCGGCAGGGCGGAGACCCAGTACTTC. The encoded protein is CASSLAPGRAETQYF.

CDR3 sequence: CASSYSIGTAEAFF. In nucleotides, the CDR3 is TGTGCCAGCAGTTACTCCATCGGGACAGCCGAAGCTTTCTTT. The J gene is TRBJ1-1, the V gene TRBV6-5; 7 positions match TRBD1. The CDR3 covers 14 residues. With V trimmed by 0 bases and J by 8 bases, 6 bases remained unmatched. Germline V gene data show CDR1 as MNHEY and CDR2 as SVGAGI.

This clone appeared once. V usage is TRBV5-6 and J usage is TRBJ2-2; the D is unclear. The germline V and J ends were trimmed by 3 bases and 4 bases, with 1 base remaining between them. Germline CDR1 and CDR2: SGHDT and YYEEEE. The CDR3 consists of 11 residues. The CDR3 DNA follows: TGTGCCAGCAGCTCCACCGGGGAGCTGTTTTTT. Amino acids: CASSSTGELFF.

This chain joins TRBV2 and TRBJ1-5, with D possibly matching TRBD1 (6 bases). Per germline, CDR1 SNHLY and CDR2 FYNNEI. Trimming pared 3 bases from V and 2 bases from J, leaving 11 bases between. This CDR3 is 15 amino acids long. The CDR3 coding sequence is TGTGCCAGCAGTGAGGGGGGCTTTGGCAATCAGCCCCAGCATTTT. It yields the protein CASSEGGFGNQPQHF.

In DNA, the CDR3 is TGTGCCAGCAGCCCGCCGGGACTAGGTCTCAATGAGCAGTTCTTC. It yields the protein CASSPPGLGLNEQFF. The rearrangement uses TRBV7-3 and TRBJ2-1, with 8 bases that match TRBD2. Germline V gene sequence: CDR1 SGHTA, CDR2 FQGTGA. Trimming took 5 bases from V and 6 from J; bases not matched to a gene: 9. The CDR3 has 15 amino acids.

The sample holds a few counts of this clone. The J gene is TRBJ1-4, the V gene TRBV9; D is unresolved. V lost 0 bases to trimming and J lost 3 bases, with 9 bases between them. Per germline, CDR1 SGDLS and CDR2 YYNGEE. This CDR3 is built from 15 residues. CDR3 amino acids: CASSVAPRSNEKLFF. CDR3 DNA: TGTGCCAGCAGCGTAGCCCCCCGGTCTAATGAAAAACTGTTTTTT.

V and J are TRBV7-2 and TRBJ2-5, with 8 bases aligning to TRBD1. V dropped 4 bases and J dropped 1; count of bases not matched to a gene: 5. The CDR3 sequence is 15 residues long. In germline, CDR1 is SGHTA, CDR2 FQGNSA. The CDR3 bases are TGTGCCAGCAGCTCCGGACAGGGTAGCCAAGAGACCCAGTACTTC. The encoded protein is CASSSGQGSQETQYF.

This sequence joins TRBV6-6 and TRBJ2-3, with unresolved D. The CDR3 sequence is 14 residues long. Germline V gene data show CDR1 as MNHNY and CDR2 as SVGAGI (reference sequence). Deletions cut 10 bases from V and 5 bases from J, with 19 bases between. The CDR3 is CATSPGSFEDTQYF. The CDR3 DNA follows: TGTGCCACCTCGCCGGGCTCGTTCGAAGATACGCAGTATTTT.

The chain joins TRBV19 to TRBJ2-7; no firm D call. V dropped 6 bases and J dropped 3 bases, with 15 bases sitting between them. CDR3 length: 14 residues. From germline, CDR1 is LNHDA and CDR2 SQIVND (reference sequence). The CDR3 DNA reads TGTGCCAGTAGAGAACACCCGGACGTCTACGAGCAGTACTTC. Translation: CASREHPDVYEQYF.

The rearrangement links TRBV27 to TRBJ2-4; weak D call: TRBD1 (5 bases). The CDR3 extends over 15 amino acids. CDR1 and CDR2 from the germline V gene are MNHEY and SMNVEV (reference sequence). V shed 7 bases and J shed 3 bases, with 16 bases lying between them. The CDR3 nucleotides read TGTGCCAGCACCCCGTTTGGGGCGAGCAAAAACATTCAGTACTTC. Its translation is CASTPFGASKNIQYF.

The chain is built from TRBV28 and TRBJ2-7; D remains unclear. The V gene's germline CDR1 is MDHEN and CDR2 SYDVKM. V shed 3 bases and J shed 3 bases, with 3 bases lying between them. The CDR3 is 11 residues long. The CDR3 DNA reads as TGTGCCAGCAGTTTTATCTACGAGCAGTACTTC. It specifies CASSFIYEQYF.

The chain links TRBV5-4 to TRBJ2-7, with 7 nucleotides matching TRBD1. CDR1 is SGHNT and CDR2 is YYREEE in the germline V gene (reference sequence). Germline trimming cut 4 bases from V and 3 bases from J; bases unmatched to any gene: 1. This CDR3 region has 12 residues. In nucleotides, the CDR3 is TGTGCCAGCAGCAGACAGGGCTACGAGCAGTACTTC. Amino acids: CASSRQGYEQYF.

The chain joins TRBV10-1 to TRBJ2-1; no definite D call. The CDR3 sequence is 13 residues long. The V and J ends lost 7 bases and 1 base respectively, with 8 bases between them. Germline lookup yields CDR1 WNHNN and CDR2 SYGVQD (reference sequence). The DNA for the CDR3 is TGCGCCAGCACCTTTGGGTCCTACAATGAGCAGTTCTTC. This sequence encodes CASTFGSYNEQFF.

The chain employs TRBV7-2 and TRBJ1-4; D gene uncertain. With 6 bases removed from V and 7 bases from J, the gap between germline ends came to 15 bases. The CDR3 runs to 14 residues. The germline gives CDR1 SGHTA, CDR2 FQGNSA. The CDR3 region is CASSLGSAVEKLFF. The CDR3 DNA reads TGTGCCAGCAGTCTGGGGTCGGCTGTTGAAAAACTGTTTTTT.

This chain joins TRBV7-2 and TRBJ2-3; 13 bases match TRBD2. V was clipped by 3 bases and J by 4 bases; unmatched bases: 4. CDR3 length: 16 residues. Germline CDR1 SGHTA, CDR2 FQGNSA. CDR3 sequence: CASSLIGLAGADTQYF. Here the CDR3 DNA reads TGTGCCAGCAGCTTGATCGGACTAGCGGGAGCAGATACGCAGTATTTT.

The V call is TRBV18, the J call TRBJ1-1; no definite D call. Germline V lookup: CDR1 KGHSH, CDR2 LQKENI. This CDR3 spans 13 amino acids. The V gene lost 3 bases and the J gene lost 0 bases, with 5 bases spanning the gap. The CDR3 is CASSPGVNTEAFF. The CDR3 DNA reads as TGTGCCAGCTCACCCGGAGTGAACACTGAAGCTTTCTTT. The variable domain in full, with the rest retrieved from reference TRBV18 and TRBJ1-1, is NAGVMQNPRHLVRRRGQEARLRCSPMKGHSHVYWYRQLPEEGLKFMVYLQKENIIDESGMPKERFSAEFPKEGPSILRIQQVVRGDSAAYFCASSPGVNTEAFFGQGTRLTVV.

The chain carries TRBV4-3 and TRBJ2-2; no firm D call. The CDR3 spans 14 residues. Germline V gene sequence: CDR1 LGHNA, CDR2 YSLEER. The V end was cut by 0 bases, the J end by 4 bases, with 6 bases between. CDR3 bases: TGCGCCAGCAGCCAAGAAAGGGTCACCGGGGAGCTGTTTTTT. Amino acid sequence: CASSQERVTGELFF.

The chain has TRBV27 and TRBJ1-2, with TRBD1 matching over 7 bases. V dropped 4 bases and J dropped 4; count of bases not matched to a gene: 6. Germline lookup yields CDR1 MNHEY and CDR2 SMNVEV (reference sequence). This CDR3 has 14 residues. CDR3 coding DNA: TGTGCCAGCAGTTCCAGGGGGATCCTCTATGGCTACACCTTC. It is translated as CASSSRGILYGYTF.

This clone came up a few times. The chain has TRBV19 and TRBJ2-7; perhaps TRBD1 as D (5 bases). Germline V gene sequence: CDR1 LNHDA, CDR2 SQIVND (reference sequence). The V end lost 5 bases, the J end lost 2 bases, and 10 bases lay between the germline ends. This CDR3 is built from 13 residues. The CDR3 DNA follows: TGTGCCAGTAGTGGGCGGACAACCTACGAGCAGTACTTC. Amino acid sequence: CASSGRTTYEQYF.